The rows below give T cell receptor beta chains drawn from one sample of a study of response to subunit inactivated influenza vaccine. TCRdb analysed the RT-PCR reads with MiXCR anew, one entry per CDR3 protein. The data contain under 950,000 distinct CDR3 sequences, around 21% of them singletons. The material was PBMCs from blood, obtained 5 to 6 days after vaccination. The receptors derive from a man aged 50-59 years who received an inactivated influenza vaccine. Each CDR3 is given with its conserved first and last residue. D genes are given only for firm matches. Size is stated for part of the rows, as once, few or many counts, or as a class when the clone is expanded.

abundance	d_gene	j_gene	v_gene	CDR3nt	CDR3aa
.	TRBD2	TRBJ2-5	TRBV7-2	TGTGCCAGCAGCTCCCGAGAGACTAGCGGGGGGTTTCAGACCCAGTACTTC	CASSSRETSGGFQTQYF
.	.	TRBJ2-5	TRBV5-5	TGTGCCAGCAGCCAGGCTTACCAAGAGACCCAGTACTTC	CASSQAYQETQYF
.	.	TRBJ2-7	TRBV7-2	TGTGCCAGCAGCTTAGCGGGAGGCCCCGACTCCTACGAGCAGTACTTC	CASSLAGGPDSYEQYF
.	.	TRBJ2-3	TRBV5-1	TGCGCCAGCGCGACAGGATCCCCAACAGATACGCAGTATTTT	CASATGSPTDTQYF
.	.	TRBJ2-5	TRBV24-1	TGTGCCACCAGTGATCCCGGGGTCTCCGAGACCCAGTACTTC	CATSDPGVSETQYF
few	.	TRBJ2-3	TRBV12-3/TRBV12-4	TGTGCCAGCAGTCACCCACCTAGCAACCCATTTCCAGATACGCAGTATTTT	CASSHPPSNPFPDTQYF
.	.	TRBJ1-4	TRBV29-1	TGCAGCGCAGGCGTTGCAGGGCGGGAGAAAGAAAAACTGTTTTTT	CSAGVAGREKEKLFF
few	.	TRBJ2-7	TRBV5-5	TGTGCCAGCAGCGCGTACCGGGAGAAGGGGCAGTACTTC	CASSAYREKGQYF
few	.	TRBJ2-1	TRBV27	TGTGCCAGCAGTCCCATGGGGGCCTACAATGAGCAGTTCTTC	CASSPMGAYNEQFF
few	TRBD2	TRBJ2-1	TRBV10-2	TGCGCCAGCTGGGCGGGGGGGCTTCATGAGCAGTTCTTC	CASWAGGLHEQFF
few	.	TRBJ2-1	TRBV24-1	TGTGCCACCAGCTCTTCCGGGAGTCAGTCCCGGCGGCAGTTCTTC	CATSSSGSQSRRQFF
few	.	TRBJ2-2	TRBV16	TGTGCCAGCAGCACTAGCCTGAACACCGGGGAGCTGTTTTTT	CASSTSLNTGELFF
.	.	TRBJ2-5	TRBV15	TGTGCCACCAGCAGAGATCTTGGACTCGGCCAAGAGACCCAGTACTTC	CATSRDLGLGQETQYF
many	TRBD1	TRBJ2-1	TRBV11-2	TGTGCCAGCAGCCCCGGGACAGGGTATCGCAATGAGCAGTTCTTC	CASSPGTGYRNEQFF
.	.	TRBJ2-7	TRBV6-1	TGTGCCAGCAGTCTCTACGCCCCACAACCGGGACGGAGCTCCTACGAGCAGTACTTC	CASSLYAPQPGRSSYEQYF
many	TRBD2	TRBJ2-5	TRBV9	TGTGCCAGCAGTTTAGCGGGGTTACAAGAGACCCAGTACTTC	CASSLAGLQETQYF
many	.	TRBJ1-1	TRBV4-2	TGTGCCAGCAGCCACGGCTACGATCTGGGGACTGAAGCTTTCTTT	CASSHGYDLGTEAFF
few	TRBD2	TRBJ2-5	TRBV6-2/TRBV6-3	TGTGCCAGCAGTTCGGACTTTCGGAACGTGCTAGCGGGGACCGTGTTGTACCAAGAGACCCAGTACTTC	CASSSDFRNVLAGTVLYQETQYF
.	TRBD1	TRBJ2-2	TRBV18	TGTGCCAGCTCAGCTCTGACAGGGGCGACGAACACCGGGGAGCTGTTTTTT	CASSALTGATNTGELFF
many	.	TRBJ2-2	TRBV15	TGTGCCACCAGCAGAGAATCAGCCGGGGAGCTGTTTTTT	CATSRESAGELFF
.	.	TRBJ2-1	TRBV5-4	TGTGCCAGCAGCTCCCCAGGACTGAACAATGAGCAGTTCTTC	CASSSPGLNNEQFF
few	.	TRBJ1-6	TRBV13	TGTGCCAGCAGTTCTGGGGGGGACGGACGTTCACCCCTCCACTTT	CASSSGGDGRSPLHF
.	.	TRBJ1-1	TRBV15	TGTGCCACCAGCCCCAGGGGCACTGAAGCTTTCTTT	CATSPRGTEAFF
.	.	TRBJ2-5	TRBV29-1	TGCAGCGTTGAAGTCCGCCTGGGACTTCAAGAGACCCAGTACTTC	CSVEVRLGLQETQYF
.	.	TRBJ2-7	TRBV20-1	TGCAGTGCTAGCGTAGGCTACACCTACGAGCAGTACTTC	CSASVGYTYEQYF
.	TRBD1	TRBJ2-3	TRBV5-1	TGCGCCAGCAGTGCAGGGATAGGACAGGGGTACACAGATACGCAGTATTTT	CASSAGIGQGYTDTQYF
few	TRBD1	TRBJ2-7	TRBV5-1	TGCGCCAGCAGCCACCACGGACAGGGGTGGTACGAGCAGTACTTC	CASSHHGQGWYEQYF
few	.	TRBJ1-5	TRBV12-3/TRBV12-4	TGTGCCAGCAGTTTAAGGGGTTGGGTTGGACAGCCCCAGCATTTT	CASSLRGWVGQPQHF
.	.	TRBJ1-3	TRBV10-3	TGTGCCACGATTCTCTCTAACTCTGGAAACACCATATATTTT	CATILSNSGNTIYF
few	TRBD2	TRBJ2-5	TRBV20-1	TGCAGTGCTAGAGCGTCACATATCCCCCAGGCACAGACGGGAGGCGTTACTCAAGAGACCCAGTACTTC	CSARASHIPQAQTGGVTQETQYF
few	TRBD1	TRBJ2-7	TRBV6-1	TGTGCCAGCAGTACCGGGACAGGGTTCAACGAGCAGTACTTC	CASSTGTGFNEQYF
few	.	TRBJ2-4	TRBV29-1	TGCAGCGTTGCGAGGGGGGGAAACATTCAGTACTTC	CSVARGGNIQYF
few	.	TRBJ1-1	TRBV7-8	TGTGCCAGCAGCTCCGGGACCTCGAAAGCTTTCTTT	CASSSGTSKAFF
.	TRBD1	TRBJ2-1	TRBV7-2	TGTGCCAGCAGCCCAGACAGGGCCCGCGGGTATGAGCAGTTCTTC	CASSPDRARGYEQFF
.	TRBD2	TRBJ2-7	TRBV5-1	TGCGCCAGCAGCGACGGGACTAGCGGGGTTTACGAGCAGTACTTC	CASSDGTSGVYEQYF
many	.	TRBJ2-2	TRBV6-1	TGTGCCAGCAGTGAAAGTTGGACCGGGGAGCTGTTTTTT	CASSESWTGELFF
few	TRBD1	TRBJ2-5	TRBV7-9	TGTGCCAGCAGCTTTGTGGGGACAGGGCAAGAGACCCAGTACTTC	CASSFVGTGQETQYF
.	TRBD2	TRBJ2-3	TRBV30	TGTGCCTGGAACCGTCCGGGACTAGGCCCGAATTACACAGATACGCAGTATTTT	CAWNRPGLGPNYTDTQYF
few	.	TRBJ2-1	TRBV20-1	TGCAGTGCTAGAGACAGGGGATTTCGGTTCTTC	CSARDRGFRFF
.	.	TRBJ1-1	TRBV12-3/TRBV12-4	TGTGCCAGCAGGTCACAAAAACTAATGAACACTGAAGCTTTCTTT	CASRSQKLMNTEAFF
few	TRBD1	TRBJ1-5	TRBV7-2	TGTGCCAGCAGCTTACAGGGGGTTGGCAATCAGCCCCAGCATTTT	CASSLQGVGNQPQHF
.	.	TRBJ2-7	TRBV18	TGTGCCAGCTCCACCTTGGGGGGCGGCTCCTACGAGCAGTACTTC	CASSTLGGGSYEQYF
.	TRBD1	TRBJ2-5	TRBV24-1	TGTGCCACCAGTGAAGCCGGACAGGGGAGTAAGGAGACCCAGTACTTC	CATSEAGQGSKETQYF
.	TRBD1	TRBJ2-2	TRBV29-1	TGCAGCGCATCGATGGGACAGGCGGACACCGGGGAGCTGTTTTTT	CSASMGQADTGELFF
.	TRBD1	TRBJ2-7	TRBV5-1	TGCGCCAGCAGCTTGGTGGGACAGGGCCAGGGGGAGCAGTACTTC	CASSLVGQGQGEQYF
.	.	TRBJ2-1	TRBV29-1	TGCAGCGTTTGGTTGTACAATGAGCAGTTCTTC	CSVWLYNEQFF
.	.	TRBJ2-2	TRBV5-4	TGTGCCAGCAGCCCCGGACAAGGTCTCCTTTTCGGGGAGCTGTTTTTT	CASSPGQGLLFGELFF
few	.	TRBJ2-3	TRBV29-1	TGCAGCGTTGCCTGGGAGACTACTGCAGATACGCAGTATTTT	CSVAWETTADTQYF
many	TRBD1	TRBJ1-2	TRBV29-1	TGCAGCGTACTAACTCCGGGACAGGGAATGAATGGCTACACCTTC	CSVLTPGQGMNGYTF
.	.	TRBJ2-5	TRBV25-1	TGTGCCAGCAGTGAATTTTGGTGGGGGCCGGAGTACTTC	CASSEFWWGPEYF
.	TRBD1	TRBJ2-5	TRBV2	TGTGCCAGTTTACCCGGACAGGGCGGGATGGAGACCCAGTACTTC	CASLPGQGGMETQYF
few	.	TRBJ2-7	TRBV12-3/TRBV12-4	TGTGCCAGCAGTCCCGGGACGGGATGGGGCTACGAGCAGTACTTC	CASSPGTGWGYEQYF
.	.	TRBJ2-1	TRBV15	TGTGCCACCAGCAGAGTTCAGGACTCCTACAATGAGCAGTTCTTC	CATSRVQDSYNEQFF
few	.	TRBJ1-2	TRBV7-9	TGTGCCAGCAGCTCATTTGGGGGTGGCTACACCTTC	CASSSFGGGYTF
.	.	TRBJ2-7	TRBV20-1	TGCAGTGCTAGAGTGACCGGGACGGCCTCCTACGAGCAGTACTTC	CSARVTGTASYEQYF